The present TCR beta chain was sequenced within a study of cytomegalovirus exposure and HLA in healthy donors (TCRdb year 2017). For the wider study: According to an earlier analysis of 550 to 700 of the donors, 150 million to 200 million T cells yielded 100 million or so unique TCR beta sequences and about 280 Gb of sequence data. Roughly 300 gigabases of sequencing data and tens of millions of unique TCR sequences were included in an early release covering 550 to 800 HLA-typed donors. Among the roughly 390 genotyped donors, under 90% belonged to the genetic ancestry cluster associated with self-reported Caucasian donors. The aim of the study was to test whether cataloging public T cell receptors could identify signatures of past pathogen exposure. The study used immunosequencing to profile the T cell repertoires of 670 or so subjects and linked those repertoires to cytomegalovirus serostatus. Along with the roughly 700-subject first cohort, a separate validation cohort of over a hundred different subjects was used. To predict cytomegalovirus infection status, the study brought together high-throughput TCR immunosequencing, statistical association of individual TCRs with disease status, and machine learning. To study patterns of TCR occurrence, a later analysis re-analyzed previously published TCR beta repertoires from around 700 donors and added high-resolution HLA genotyping. Rather than drawing on any new phenotypic data, the later analysis identified candidate immune exposures from TCR beta sequences and the way those sequences occurred across donors. In an earlier analysis of 587 of the donors, high-throughput TCR beta sequencing was used to judge whether each TCR beta V gene segment behaved as functional or pseudogenic. Alongside the repertoire data, information on donor age, sex, ethnicity and CMV serostatus was compiled. A later genetic analysis used genome-wide SNP genotypes for about 60% of the roughly 700 donors, treating that subset as a discovery cohort. All discovery cohort repertoires had been generated using a single sequencing platform. HLA typing included class I and class II loci at four-digit resolution. The number of typed donors differed by locus: roughly 629-640 for A, B, C, DRB1 and DQB1; some 500 for DQA1; some 610 for DPA1; and around 450 for DPB1. Roughly 5 DR-DQ haplotypes were handled as single units for association and clustering, since linkage in the cohort was strong. Among 300 to 500 genotyped donors of the cohort, an average of approximately 240,000 unique TCR beta nucleotide sequences was sequenced per donor, of which roughly 17% were non-productive. General study outcomes and caveats: Most TCR sequences were observed very rarely across donors, whereas some public TCRs were present in many individuals. A later analysis found that HLA-associated TCR beta chains were more clonally expanded and had lower generation probabilities than equally common non-associated chains. According to a later analysis, parvovirus B19, influenza, CMV and Epstein-Barr virus appeared linked to several top co-occurrence clusters. A further reported finding was that TCR beta sequences accurately predicted the HLA-A and HLA-B alleles for most subjects in the first cohort. In an earlier analysis of more than 500 of the donors, most TCR beta V segments appeared in productive rearrangements about 87% or about 30% of the time, broadly matching IMGT annotations. The 87-base-pair reads could not distinguish some IMGT-functional V segments, including TRBV6-2 and TRBV6-3, so those segments were excluded. Only TCR beta chains were sequenced in this cohort, and the absence of alpha or paired-chain data limited detectable features. A group of highly shared sequence variants was considered likely to be a technical artifact of the sequencing pipeline. An association between a missense DCLRE1C variant and V-gene and J-gene trimming of TCR beta chains was found in a later genetic analysis and replicated in an independent cohort. The only immune exposure information available for the cohort was CMV serostatus. Most CMV-associated TCR beta chains appeared to be HLA-restricted in a later analysis, and the HLA associations seemed to be driven largely by CMV exposure. Because HLA typing was unavailable for some donors at each locus, only the typed subset was used in association tests. The authors suggested that the approach could potentially be generalized to other disease states and immunological phenotypes. In a later analysis, TCR association rates were found to vary across HLA loci, with the most associated TCRs seen for DRB1 alleles and the fewest for HLA-C alleles. Specific HLA alleles were associated with 15,000 to 20,000 TCR beta sequences at a false discovery rate of 0.05 in a later analysis. Linkage disequilibrium might explain the correlated functional status among segregating V segments, but an unknown experimental factor could not be ruled out. Presence/absence analyses assumed roughly uniform sequencing depth across donors, an assumption that may not hold. According to a later genetic analysis, donors in an Asian-associated ancestry cluster had fewer N-insertions in productive TCRs than the approximately 630-donor mean. In vitro tests confirmed that a few of the cytomegalovirus-associated TCR beta chains recognize cytomegalovirus antigens. Strong co-occurrence of HLA alleles, especially DR and DQ, made assigning TCR associations to individual alleles difficult. Because counts were too low, 15 or so rarely observed V segments, including chromosome 9 orphons, were excluded from the earlier analysis of a few hundred of the donors. The classifier was reported to diagnose cytomegalovirus status with high specificity and sensitivity in both the original and validation cohorts. The study gave a list of about 170 TCR beta chains associated with cytomegalovirus.

The cohort was made up of 500 to 850 healthy bone marrow donors. Cohort members were all nominally healthy when sampled, although unrecorded immune exposures were likely present. The donor was CMV seropositive and was included in the group of approximately 310 seropositive cohort members. A peripheral blood sample was collected from each donor, and TCR beta sequencing was performed on peripheral blood mononuclear cells. Genomic DNA was extracted from the blood cell samples with the Qiagen DNeasy Blood Extraction Kit. Remarks on this clone: Its antigen target is currently unknown. No base quality values were provided; no much bigger clone lies one nucleotide off.

The germline V gene sets CDR1 to SGHTA and CDR2 to FQGNSA. The junction shows trimming of 5 bases on V and 4 bases on J, and the gene matches do not reach 7 bases of it. Including cysteine and phenylalanine, the CDR3 has 14 amino acids. This entry keeps only the CDR3 DNA: 42 bases, framed from base 1. The method was the immunoSEQ multiplex PCR assay. For the multiplex PCR, a mixture combining 60 forward primers for TCR Vbeta segments and 13 reverse primers for TCR Jbeta segments was used. Amplification of the CDR3 region of rearranged TCR beta genes was performed with a multiplex PCR assay on genomic DNA. The Illumina HiSeq System was used to sequence the amplified TCR beta libraries as 87-base-pair reads. Per the source publication's procedure: A later analysis tallied 75 million to 95 million unique TCR beta chains across the 640 or so repertoires, and about 12 million of those chains were shared by two or more donors. To remove PCR and sequencing errors, raw reads were error-corrected and collapsed into unique sequences using a nearest-neighbor algorithm that merged closely related sequences. CDR3 sequences were aligned to IMGT reference sequences to assign V, D and J gene segments. For a sequence to be retained, a match of at least six nucleotides to both a V gene segment and a J gene segment was required. A rearrangement counted as productive if the CDR3 had no stop codons and remained in frame with V and J, and every other rearrangement counted as non-productive. Following IMGT convention, CDR3 was defined as the stretch from the second conserved V-encoded cysteine up to the conserved J-encoded phenylalanine. In an earlier analysis of approximately 590 of the donors, sequences lacking an unambiguous match to a single V gene segment were excluded. An earlier analysis of 500 to 700 of the donors classified V segments as functional when productive rearrangements were above 56.7% and as segregating when the standard deviation between donors was above 5%. To diagnose cytomegalovirus status from the catalog of TCR beta chain sequences, a statistical classification framework was built. In a later analysis, V and J genes were assigned by comparing TCR nucleotide sequences against IMGT/GENE-DB human TR gene sequences. Using the TCRdist pipeline, a later analysis assigned CDR3 sequences along with most-parsimonious VDJ recombination scenarios. In a later analysis, every TCR beta chain was defined by the combination of its CDR3 amino acid sequence and its V-gene family, and reads without a unique V-gene family were dropped. To address suspected cross-contamination and a sequencing artifact, a later analysis removed over 500 highly shared, low-generation-probability nucleotide sequences. In a later analysis, a clonal expansion index for each public chain was calculated from normalized within-repertoire ranks of inferred template counts. In a later analysis, generation probabilities were computed using a VDJ recombination model fitted to out-of-frame rearrangements, and the results were checked against IGoR. In a later analysis, hypergeometric tests were used to score TCR-TCR, TCR-HLA and TCR-CMV co-occurrence, with a repertoire-size bias correction applied to TCR pairs. In a later analysis, false discovery rates were estimated by permuting HLA or CMV assignments 20 times. In a later analysis, co-occurring TCRs were grouped using DBSCAN, and TCRdist sequence similarity was added for clustering within HLA-allele-positive subsets. Co-occurrence clustering excluded repertoires with fewer than 30,000 or more than 120,000 public chains, plus five with anomalous nucleotide sharing. In its TCRdb copy, this immuneACCESS table keeps in-frame sequences only and misses some clones. Where compared with another copy, unresolved V genes explain less than half of these, and the others have no known cause. V and J calls and clone size come straight from that table; D and trimming were deduced from the DNA. The sample yields about 67,000 clones; 85% to 90% were counted once. The leading ten clones occupy 9.5% to 13% of the sample.

This TCR came from a woman in her 30s in good health and CMV-seropositive. Input material: PBMCs. Here the chain combines TRBV7-2 and TRBJ2-5; a stretch of 7 junction bases matches TRBD1. This receptor has the CDR3 CASSINRGRETQYF. Here is the DNA: TGTGCCAGCAGCATCAACAGGGGCCGAGAGACCCAGTACTTC.